This T cell receptor beta chain is drawn from a study of blood T cell repertoires in COVID-19. Whole-study context: The cDNA or gDNA used as material had been derived from T cells, B-cell-depleted T cells, or PBMCs.

Source study methods: Researchers report that nucleated cell counts were estimated from reference gene primer amplification. The method was immunoSEQ multiplex PCR; TCRdb's version includes in-frame clones alone and lacks a portion of them. Clone size and the V and J calls come from that table; the DNA yielded D and trimming. The table has 250,000 to 350,000 clones, about 88% seen once. This clone came up once. The sequenced sample consisted of peripheral blood. This TCR was sampled from a woman in her 70s with COVID-19, enrolled during active disease.

The CDR3 loop is CASNDITGAYGYTF. The CDR3 bases are TGTGCCAGCAACGACATTACAGGAGCCTATGGCTACACCTTC. The chain carries TRBV6-5 and TRBJ1-2; maybe TRBD1 (5 bases). This CDR3 has 14 amino acids. Germline V gives CDR1 MNHEY, CDR2 SVGAGI. Trimming cost V 7 bases and J 4 bases, with 16 bases left between them.